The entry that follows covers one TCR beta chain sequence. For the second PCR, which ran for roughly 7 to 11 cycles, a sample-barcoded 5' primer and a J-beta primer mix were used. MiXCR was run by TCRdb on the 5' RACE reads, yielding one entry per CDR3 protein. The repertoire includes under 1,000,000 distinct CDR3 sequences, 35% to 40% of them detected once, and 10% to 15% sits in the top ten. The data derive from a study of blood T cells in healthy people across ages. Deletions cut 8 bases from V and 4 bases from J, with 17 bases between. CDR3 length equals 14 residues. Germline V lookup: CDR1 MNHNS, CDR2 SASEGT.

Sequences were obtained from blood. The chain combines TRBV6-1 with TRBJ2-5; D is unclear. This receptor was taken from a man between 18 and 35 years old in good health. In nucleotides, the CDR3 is TGTGCCAGCCGCCTCCGGGTTTGGGGAGAGACCCAGTACTTC. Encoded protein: CASRLRVWGETQYF.